Each of the 18 T cell receptor beta chains below was sequenced from the same sample in a study of technical replicates of blood from a few donors. Libraries were prepared by immunoSEQ multiplex PCR; TCRdb keeps only in-frame clonotypes and omits some of them. Altogether about 80,000 clones are present, over 75% being singletons, with the ten largest covering about 0.4%. Sample: T cells isolated from PBMCs. All receptors come from a human donor in good health.

The chain uses TRBV2 and TRBJ1-4; 8 bases align to TRBD1. Germline V CDR1 and CDR2: SNHLY, FYNNEI. The CDR3 spans 14 residues. Germline trimming cut 5 bases from V and 2 bases from J; bases unmatched to any gene: 1. CDR3 amino acids: CASSSGGTNEKLFF. CDR3 sequence (DNA): TGTGCCAGCAGTTCAGGGGGCACTAATGAAAAACTGTTTTTT.

The chain is built from TRBV5-8 and TRBJ2-7; possible D gene TRBD2, 6 bases. V was trimmed by 6 bases and J by 7 bases, leaving 11 bases between them. The CDR3 is 11 residues long. The germline V gene encodes CDR1 SGHTS and CDR2 YDEGEE. This CDR3 is CASTWGEEQYF. The CDR3 region has the DNA TGTGCCAGCACCTGGGGGGAGGAGCAGTACTTC.

The V gene is TRBV7-3, the J gene TRBJ2-7; D is uncertain. CDR1 is SGHTA and CDR2 is FQGTGA in the germline V gene. This CDR3 has 13 residues. V was cut by 2 bases and J by 2 bases, with 7 bases left in between. The CDR3 is CASSLHETYEQYF. In nucleotides, the CDR3 is TGTGCCAGCAGCTTACACGAGACCTACGAGCAGTACTTC.

The rearrangement uses TRBV15 and TRBJ1-3; D is unclear. There are 15 residues in the CDR3. Germline V gene data show CDR1 as LNHNV and CDR2 as YYDKDF (reference sequence). Trimming stripped 0 bases from V and 5 bases from J, with 11 bases between. CDR3 coding DNA: TGTGCCACCAGCAGAGATCTGGCAGGAAGAAACACCATATATTTT. Amino acid sequence: CATSRDLAGRNTIYF.

The chain links TRBV7-3 to TRBJ2-2; possibly TRBD1 for D (5 bases). The CDR3 consists of 15 residues. Deletions cut 3 bases from V and 0 bases from J, with 8 bases between. Germline lookup yields CDR1 SGHTA and CDR2 FQGTGA. The CDR3 spells CASSLGQTNTGELFF. CDR3 DNA sequence: TGTGCCAGCAGCTTGGGGCAGACGAACACCGGGGAGCTGTTTTTT.

This clone was recorded a few times. J is TRBJ2-3 and V is TRBV5-6; TRBD1 is a possible D gene (5 bases). The germline V gene encodes CDR1 SGHDT and CDR2 YYEEEE. The V and J ends lost 3 bases and 5 bases respectively, with 7 bases between them. The CDR3 has 12 residues. CDR3 sequence (DNA): TGTGCCAGCAGCTACCAGGGAGATACGCAGTATTTT. This translates into CASSYQGDTQYF.

The rearrangement joins TRBV5-5 to TRBJ2-5; 7 bases fit TRBD2. Looked up from germline, CDR1 is SGHKS and CDR2 is YYEKEE (reference sequence). This CDR3 has 14 residues. Germline trimming cut 0 bases from V and 4 bases from J; bases unmatched to any gene: 3. The CDR3 is CASSLGSGRETQYF. The CDR3 region has the DNA TGTGCCAGCAGCTTGGGTAGCGGGCGAGAGACCCAGTACTTC.

The gene calls are TRBV5-1 and TRBJ1-1; no definite D call. V was shortened by 2 bases and J by 4 bases, with 12 bases between the two germline ends. There are 14 residues in the CDR3. Germline CDR1 and CDR2: SGHRS and YFSETQ. As DNA, the CDR3 is TGCGCCAGCAGCTTCCGAGTTGAGGGCACTGAAGCTTTCTTT. As protein: CASSFRVEGTEAFF. Using reference TRBV5-1 and TRBJ1-1 for the parts outside the CDR3, the full variable domain is KAGVTQTPRYLIKTRGQQVTLSCSPISGHRSVSWYQQTPGQGLQFLFEYFSETQRNKGNFPGRFSGRQFSNSRSEMNVSTLELGDSALYLCASSFRVEGTEAFFGQGTRLTVV.

The sample holds one count of this clone. This chain links TRBV7-2 with TRBJ2-2; maybe TRBD1 (5 bases). The CDR3 extends over 15 amino acids. Germline values: CDR1 SGHTA, CDR2 FQGNSA. Trimming left V 2 bases short and J 1 base short, with 8 bases between. CDR3 loop: CASSLIDRNTGELFF. Written as DNA, the CDR3 is TGTGCCAGCAGCTTAATAGACAGGAACACCGGGGAGCTGTTTTTT.

The chain uses TRBV6-1 and TRBJ1-1; D is possibly TRBD1 (5 bases). Germline V gene data show CDR1 as MNHNS and CDR2 as SASEGT. The CDR3 is 12 residues long. Trimming removed 3 bases from V and 8 bases from J, with 10 bases in between. The CDR3 reads CASSETTAEAFF. The CDR3 DNA follows: TGTGCCAGCAGTGAGACGACAGCCGAAGCTTTCTTT.

The chain uses TRBV5-8 and TRBJ2-5; perhaps TRBD1 as D (6 bases). V was shortened by 2 bases and J by 1 base, with 9 bases between the two germline ends. The CDR3 has 14 residues. The germline gives CDR1 SGHTS, CDR2 YDEGEE. Here the CDR3 reads CASSFGQIQETQYF. The CDR3 region has the DNA TGTGCCAGCAGCTTTGGACAGATCCAAGAGACCCAGTACTTC.

The genes are TRBV4-2 and TRBJ2-1, with TRBD2 matching 8 bases. Trimming took 0 bases from V and 6 from J; bases not matched to a gene: 7. This CDR3 is built from 16 residues. Germline-derived CDR1 and CDR2 are LGHNA and YNFKEQ. CDR3 residues: CASSQDGGLGANEQFF. CDR3 nucleotides: TGTGCCAGCAGCCAAGATGGGGGACTAGGGGCCAATGAGCAGTTCTTC.

This clone was recorded once. The chain combines TRBV27 with TRBJ2-1, with TRBD2 identical over 7 bases. Per the germline V gene, CDR1 is MNHEY and CDR2 is SMNVEV (reference sequence). V shed 2 bases, J shed 9 bases, and the junction held 4 bases outside the gene matches. CDR3 length: 13 amino acids. The CDR3, as DNA: TGTGCCAGCAGTTTAGCGGGAGCGGCTGAGCAGTTCTTC. Protein: CASSLAGAAEQFF.

V gene TRBV5-1 combines with J gene TRBJ2-1, with TRBD2 matching over 9 bases. From germline, CDR1 is SGHRS and CDR2 YFSETQ. The CDR3 sequence is 15 residues long. V lost 5 bases and J lost 10; bases outside the gene matches: 13. The chain's CDR3 is CASRQLGGRAEEQFF. The CDR3 nucleotides read TGCGCCAGCAGACAACTCGGCGGGAGGGCCGAGGAGCAGTTCTTC.

The chain uses TRBV7-2 and TRBJ1-2; D is ambiguous. The ends were cut back, 0 bases at V and 6 bases at J, with 17 bases in the middle. CDR1 and CDR2 (germline): SGHTA, FQGNSA. The CDR3 consists of 16 residues. The CDR3 loop is CASSLASPPWPDGYTF. CDR3 DNA: TGTGCCAGCAGCTTAGCTAGCCCCCCTTGGCCCGATGGCTACACCTTC.

The chain combines TRBV9 with TRBJ2-1; 10 nucleotides line up with TRBD2. The V gene end was trimmed by 0 bases and the J gene end by 7 bases; junction bases not matched to a gene: 13. CDR3 length: 18 amino acids. Looked up from germline, CDR1 is SGDLS and CDR2 is YYNGEE. CDR3 bases: TGTGCCAGCAGCGTAGGAGGCAATCCGGGACTAGCGAGAAATGAGCAGTTCTTC. Residues: CASSVGGNPGLARNEQFF.

The rearrangement joins TRBV6-1 to TRBJ2-1; TRBD2 matches at 9 bases. The J segment lost 10 bases and the V segment lost 4 bases, leaving 8 bases of the junction unmatched. Germline assignment: CDR1 MNHNS and CDR2 SASEGT. The CDR3 is 14 residues long. The CDR3 here is CASSASGNEREQFF. CDR3 bases: TGTGCCAGCAGTGCTAGCGGGAATGAGAGGGAGCAGTTCTTC.

The V gene is TRBV29-1, the J gene TRBJ2-7, with D possibly matching TRBD2 (6 bases). The CDR3 length is 11 residues. Germline V gene sequence: CDR1 SQVTM, CDR2 ANQGSEA. Trimming cost V 4 bases and J 7 bases, with 11 bases left between them. The CDR3, as DNA: TGCAGCGTTGGAGGAGGGATGGAGCAGTACTTC. Its protein product is CSVGGGMEQYF.